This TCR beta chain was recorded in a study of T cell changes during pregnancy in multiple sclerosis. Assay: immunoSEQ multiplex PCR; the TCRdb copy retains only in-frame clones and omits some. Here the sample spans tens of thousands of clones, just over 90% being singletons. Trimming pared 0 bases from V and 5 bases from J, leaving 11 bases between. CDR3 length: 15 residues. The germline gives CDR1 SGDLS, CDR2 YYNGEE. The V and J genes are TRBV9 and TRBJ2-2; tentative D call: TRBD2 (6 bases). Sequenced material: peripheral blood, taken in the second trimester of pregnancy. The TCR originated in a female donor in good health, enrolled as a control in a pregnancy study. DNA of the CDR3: TGTGCCAGCAGCGTAGTCAGCGGGCGTACCGGGGAGCTGTTTTTT. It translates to CASSVVSGRTGELFF.